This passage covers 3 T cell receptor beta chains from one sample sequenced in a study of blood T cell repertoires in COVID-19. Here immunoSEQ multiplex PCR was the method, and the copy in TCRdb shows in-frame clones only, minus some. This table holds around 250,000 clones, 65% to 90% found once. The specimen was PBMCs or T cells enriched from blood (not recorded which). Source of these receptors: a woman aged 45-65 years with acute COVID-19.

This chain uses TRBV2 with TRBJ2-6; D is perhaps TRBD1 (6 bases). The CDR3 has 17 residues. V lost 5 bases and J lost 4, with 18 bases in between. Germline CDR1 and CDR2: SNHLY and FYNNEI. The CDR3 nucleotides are TGTGCCAGCAGTTCGGATAGTACAGGGACCGGGGCCAACGTCCTGACTTTC. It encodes CASSSDSTGTGANVLTF.

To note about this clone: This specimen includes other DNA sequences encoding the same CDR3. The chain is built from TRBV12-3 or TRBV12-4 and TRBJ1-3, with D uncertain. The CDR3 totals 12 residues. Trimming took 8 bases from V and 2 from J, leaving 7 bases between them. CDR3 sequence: CASRRAGNTIYF. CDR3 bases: TGTGCCAGCCGGAGGGCTGGAAACACCATATATTTT.

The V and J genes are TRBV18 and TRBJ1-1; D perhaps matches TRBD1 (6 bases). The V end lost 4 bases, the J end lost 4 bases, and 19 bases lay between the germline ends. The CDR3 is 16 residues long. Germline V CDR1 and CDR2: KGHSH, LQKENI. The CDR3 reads CASSLFPDRISTEAFF. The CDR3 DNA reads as TGTGCCAGCTCACTTTTCCCCGACAGGATATCCACTGAAGCTTTCTTT. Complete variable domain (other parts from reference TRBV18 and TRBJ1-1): NAGVMQNPRHLVRRRGQEARLRCSPMKGHSHVYWYRQLPEEGLKFMVYLQKENIIDESGMPKERFSAEFPKEGPSILRIQQVVRGDSAAYFCASSLFPDRISTEAFFGQGTRLTVV.